What follows are 22 T cell receptor beta chains derived from one specimen sequenced in a study of blood T cell repertoires in COVID-19. The assay was immunoSEQ multiplex PCR, and TCRdb's table has in-frame clones only and misses some. This sample carries 450,000 to 500,000 clones, about nine tenths of them seen once, and the ten largest clones take approximately 8%. Sequenced sample: PBMCs or T cells enriched from blood (not recorded which). These receptor sequences come from a woman aged 55-70 years who had recovered from COVID-19.

This sequence joins TRBV13 and TRBJ1-1; a possible D gene is TRBD1 (6 bases). V lost 8 bases and J 1 base, leaving 14 bases between the germline ends. Germline CDR1 and CDR2: PRHDT and FYEKMQ (reference sequence). CDR3 length: 14 amino acids. The CDR3 nucleotides are TGTGCCAGCGATTCGGGGGGCGCGAACACTGAAGCTTTCTTT. Its protein is CASDSGGANTEAFF.

The V and J genes are TRBV6-6 and TRBJ1-5; unclear D gene. This CDR3 is built from 14 residues. V was clipped by 2 bases and J by 3 bases, with 8 bases between them. Germline values: CDR1 MNHNY, CDR2 SVGAGI (reference sequence). The CDR3, as DNA: TGTGCCAGCAGTTACCCAGGCCACAATCAGCCCCAGCATTTT. Translating gives CASSYPGHNQPQHF.

The DNA for the CDR3 is TGTGCCAGCACCTTGAACACCGGGGAGCTGTTTTTT. It is translated as CASTLNTGELFF. The chain couples TRBV12-3 or TRBV12-4 to TRBJ2-2; the D is unclear. Trimming took 7 bases from V and 1 from J, leaving 4 bases between them. This CDR3 region has 12 residues.

The CDR3 DNA reads as TGTGCCAGCAGCTACGGACAGGCTATTGAAGCTTTCTTT. Protein product: CASSYGQAIEAFF. The V gene is TRBV3-1 (or the pseudogene TRBV3-2), the J gene TRBJ1-1; 7 nucleotides match TRBD1. There are 13 residues in the CDR3. Trimming took 5 bases from V and 7 from J; bases not matched to a gene: 7. Germline V gene sequence: CDR1 LGHDT, CDR2 YNNKEL (reference sequence).

In DNA, the CDR3 is TGTGCCAGCAGTGTCAACTACAATGAGCAGTTCTTC. Encoded protein: CASSVNYNEQFF. The chain links TRBV2 to TRBJ2-1; no definite D call. Germline CDR1 SNHLY, CDR2 FYNNEI. The CDR3 runs to 12 residues. The V end lost 4 bases, the J end lost 3 bases, and 4 bases lay between the germline ends.

This rearrangement joins TRBV11-2 to TRBJ2-7; maybe TRBD1 (8 bases). Trimming removed 6 bases at V and 2 bases at J, with 17 bases between. Germline V CDR1 and CDR2: SGHAT, FQNNGV. This CDR3 is built from 15 residues. The CDR3 protein is CASSLQGGIPYEQYV. The CDR3 DNA reads as TGTGCCAGCAGTCTACAGGGGGGGATTCCCTACGAGCAGTACGTC.

As concerns this clone: In the same sample, other DNA sequences code for this CDR3. The chain is built from TRBV5-1 and TRBJ2-2; 8 bases map to TRBD1. The CDR3 sequence is 16 residues long. V lost 2 bases to trimming and J lost 1 base; unmatched junction nucleotides: 4. Germline lookup yields CDR1 SGHRS and CDR2 YFSETQ. CDR3 sequence reads: CASSFRTGRNTGELFF. The CDR3 DNA reads TGCGCCAGCAGCTTTAGGACAGGGCGGAACACCGGGGAGCTGTTTTTT.

V and J are TRBV10-3 and TRBJ1-3, with no clear D. The CDR3 has 17 amino acids. V was shortened by 0 bases and J by 0 bases, with 12 bases between the two germline ends. Germline V gene data show CDR1 as ENHRY and CDR2 as SYGVKD. Written as DNA, the CDR3 is TGTGCCATCAGTGAGTCGAGAGGGCCCCGCTCTGGAAACACCATATATTTT. This translates into CAISESRGPRSGNTIYF.

This clone was observed once. V usage is TRBV5-6 and J usage is TRBJ1-1; D unclear. V was trimmed by 4 bases and J by 1 base, leaving 8 bases between them. The CDR3 runs 13 residues. The germline gives CDR1 SGHDT, CDR2 YYEEEE. The CDR3 DNA follows: TGTGCCAGCAGCCCGGTCCGGAACACTGAAGCTTTCTTT. This codes for CASSPVRNTEAFF.

The chain recombines TRBV7-9 with TRBJ1-3; D not resolved. The V and J ends lost 4 bases and 2 bases respectively, with 9 bases between them. Germline CDR1 reads SEHNR; CDR2 reads FQNEAQ (reference sequence). This CDR3 is 14 amino acids long. Here the CDR3 DNA reads TGTGCCAGCAGCTCGTTGCGGGCTGGAAACACCATATATTTT. This codes for CASSSLRAGNTIYF.

The V gene is TRBV4-1, the J gene TRBJ2-3; 8 bases agree with TRBD1. The CDR3 contains 17 residues. V shed 0 bases, J shed 2 bases, and the junction held 7 bases outside the gene matches. Per germline, CDR1 MGHRA and CDR2 YSYEKL. CDR3 amino acids: CASSQDPDRASTDTQYF. The CDR3 DNA follows: TGCGCCAGCAGCCAAGATCCGGACAGGGCGTCCACAGATACGCAGTATTTT.

The chain combines TRBV5-1 with TRBJ1-1; tentative D call: TRBD1 (6 bases). V dropped 4 bases and J dropped 6 bases, with 19 bases sitting between them. Per the germline V gene, CDR1 is SGHRS and CDR2 is YFSETQ. The CDR3 covers 15 residues. CDR3 coding DNA: TGCGCCAGCAGCGATGGACCGATCGGACAGTCTGAAGCTTTCTTT. Translation gives CASSDGPIGQSEAFF.

This clone was seen once. CDR3 in DNA: TGCGCCAGCAGCAACGGACAGGGGGGCACCGGGGAGCTGTTTTTT. Encoded protein: CASSNGQGGTGELFF. This chain joins TRBV5-1 and TRBJ2-2, with 10 bases matching TRBD1. Germline V lookup: CDR1 SGHRS, CDR2 YFSETQ. The CDR3 is made up of 15 amino acids. V lost 4 bases to trimming and J lost 4 bases; unmatched junction nucleotides: 4.

The chain joins TRBV10-3 to TRBJ1-2, with D possibly TRBD1 on 6 matching bases. The V end lost 5 bases, the J end lost 4 bases, and 14 bases lay between the germline ends. This CDR3 spans 14 amino acids. Germline CDR1 ENHRY, CDR2 SYGVKD. The CDR3, as DNA: TGTGCCATCAGTCGTCAGGGGAAGGGCTATGGCTACACCTTC. It specifies CAISRQGKGYGYTF.

The chain uses TRBV15 and TRBJ2-3; no clear D gene. With 0 bases removed from V and 0 bases from J, the gap between germline ends came to 16 bases. Germline CDR1 is LNHNV and CDR2 is YYDKDF (reference sequence). The CDR3 consists of 18 residues. The DNA for the CDR3 is TGTGCCACCAGCAGAGATTGGGCTACTGGAACAAGCACAGATACGCAGTATTTT. This sequence encodes CATSRDWATGTSTDTQYF.

The chain employs TRBV27 and TRBJ2-7, with D possibly TRBD2 on 5 matching bases. Germline V gene sequence: CDR1 MNHEY, CDR2 SMNVEV (reference sequence). The CDR3 is 15 amino acids. Between the trimmed V and J ends, which lost 3 bases and 4 bases, there was a span of 16 bases. The CDR3 is CASSFDGGRLYEQYV. The CDR3 nucleotides are TGTGCCAGCAGTTTTGACGGAGGACGGCTATACGAGCAGTACGTC.

This clone was observed a single time. V gene TRBV9 combines with J gene TRBJ2-1; 10 bases are a match to TRBD1. Germline CDR1 reads SGDLS; CDR2 reads YYNGEE. V lost 7 bases, J lost 8 bases, and 6 bases stayed unmatched. The CDR3 covers 13 residues. The CDR3, as DNA: TGTGCCAGCGCCCGACAGGGGGCGCATGAGCAGTTCTTC. Protein: CASARQGAHEQFF.

This chain connects TRBV12-5 to TRBJ1-1, with D possibly being TRBD1 (6 bases). The V end lost 3 bases, the J end lost 3 bases, and 8 bases lay between the germline ends. This CDR3 is built from 13 residues. From germline, CDR1 is LGHNT and CDR2 FRNRAP. This chain's CDR3 is CASGLQGYTEAFF. CDR3 coding DNA: TGTGCTAGTGGTTTACAGGGCTACACTGAAGCTTTCTTT.

The rearrangement links TRBV7-2 to TRBJ2-1; D might be TRBD2 (5 bases). Germline CDR1 is SGHTA and CDR2 is FQGNSA. The CDR3 is 15 amino acids. V gave up 5 bases and J gave up 0 bases, with 11 bases separating them. CDR3 coding DNA: TGTGCCAGCAGCCATGGTGGGAGCTCCTACAATGAGCAGTTCTTC. Translation: CASSHGGSSYNEQFF. The full variable domain, completed using reference TRBV7-2 and TRBJ2-1, is GAGVSQSPSNKVTEKGKDVELRCDPISGHTALYWYRQSLGQGLEFLIYFQGNSAPDKSGLPSDRFSAERTGGSVSTLTIQRTQQEDSAVYLCASSHGGSSYNEQFFGPGTRLTVL.

This sequence joins TRBV10-3 and TRBJ2-3; possible D gene TRBD2, 5 bases. Trimming pared 10 bases from V and 6 bases from J, leaving 11 bases between. Germline CDR1 ENHRY, CDR2 SYGVKD. The CDR3 is 11 amino acids. In DNA form, the CDR3 reads TGTGCCACCCGTCGGGGTGATACGCAGTATTTT. It specifies CATRRGDTQYF.

About this clone: Different DNA sequences within this sample yield the same CDR3. V is TRBV5-1 and J is TRBJ1-1; 10 nucleotides match TRBD1. V shed 3 bases, J shed 1 base, and the junction held 9 bases outside the gene matches. The germline CDR1 and CDR2 sequences are SGHRS and YFSETQ. This CDR3 comprises 17 residues. The CDR3 DNA sequence: TGCGCCAGCAGCTCCGTCCCGGGACAGGGGTGGAACACTGAAGCTTTCTTT. Translation: CASSSVPGQGWNTEAFF.

V usage is TRBV9 and J usage is TRBJ1-3, with D hard to call. CDR1 and CDR2 (germline): SGDLS, YYNGEE. Deletions cut 2 bases from V and 3 bases from J, with 21 bases between. This CDR3 contains 18 residues. CDR3 residues: CASSVESSFGEDGNTIYF. CDR3 in DNA: TGTGCCAGCAGCGTCGAGTCATCATTCGGGGAAGATGGAAACACCATATATTTT. The whole variable domain, remainder taken from reference TRBV9 and TRBJ1-3, is DSGVTQTPKHLITATGQRVTLRCSPRSGDLSVYWYQQSLDQGLQFLIQYYNGEERAKGNILERFSAQQFPDLHSELNLSSLELGDSALYFCASSVESSFGEDGNTIYFGEGSWLTVV.